Listed below are T cell receptor beta chains from one sample, sequenced in a study of shared clonotypes between healthy human individuals. Only in-frame clones appear in the TCRdb table, and some are missing; sequencing was by immunoSEQ multiplex PCR. In the table there are 2 million to 2.5 million clones, over 90% of which are singletons. Sequencing input: naive CD4+ T cells from PBMCs. These receptor sequences come from a man in his late teens or twenties in good health. Some clones in this sample may be carry-over from other donors' samples. The CDR3 runs from the conserved cysteine through the conserved F or W.

v_gene: TRBV5-4
CDR3aa: CASSPRSLNTEAFF

v_gene: TRBV20-1
CDR3aa: CSARGGPGYTF

v_gene: TRBV7-2
CDR3aa: CASRRSLAGESEQFF

v_gene: TRBV7-8
CDR3aa: CASSPVLGPQHF

v_gene: TRBV21-1
CDR3aa: CARKPDILQETQYF

v_gene: TRBV19
CDR3aa: CASTPSSVSSYNEQFF

v_gene: TRBV18
CDR3aa: CASSRMAEGYNEQFF

v_gene: TRBV7-9
CDR3aa: CASSPSRELETQYF

v_gene: TRBV18
CDR3aa: CASSSLGVYNEQFF

v_gene: TRBV28
CDR3aa: CASSFLPPGGYTF

v_gene: TRBV11-2
CDR3aa: CASSLVREWEETQYF

v_gene: TRBV28
CDR3aa: CASSSTDPGGGYTF

v_gene: TRBV11-3
CDR3aa: CASSGSGRGAGELFF

v_gene: TRBV5-1
CDR3aa: CASNKGTSTDTQYF

v_gene: TRBV6-1
CDR3aa: CAGLPGREYPYEQYF

v_gene: TRBV9
CDR3aa: CASSGGRLNTGELFF

v_gene: TRBV2
CDR3aa: CASSDQGVFGYTF

v_gene: TRBV5-4
CDR3aa: CASIRSGASGSNEQFF

v_gene: TRBV6-1
CDR3aa: CATSLTTSNTIYF

v_gene: TRBV6-5
CDR3aa: CASKGTGGIGAEAFF

v_gene: TRBV2
CDR3aa: CASTSYRGVSPLHF

v_gene: TRBV7-3
CDR3aa: CASSPQAASGANVLTF

v_gene: TRBV4-3
CDR3aa: CASSHLPAPPAELFF

v_gene: TRBV27
CDR3aa: CASSLAGRLNQPQHF

v_gene: TRBV6-8
CDR3aa: CASSPRYRVGFNYGYTF

v_gene: TRBV6-6
CDR3aa: CASSQRQGSTGELFF

v_gene: TRBV5-1
CDR3aa: CASSLRRANEKLFF

v_gene: TRBV5-1
CDR3aa: CASRGAVGTDTQYF

v_gene: TRBV5-1
CDR3aa: CASSQTSGGSTGELFF

v_gene: TRBV5-1
CDR3aa: CASSLATGGVYGYTF

v_gene: TRBV4-1
CDR3aa: CASSRAGGVNTEAFF

v_gene: TRBV6-5
CDR3aa: CASSLLGEQYF

v_gene: TRBV5-1
CDR3aa: CASSFSGVVYEQYF

v_gene: TRBV18
CDR3aa: CASSPIGWGAEAFF

v_gene: TRBV9
CDR3aa: CASSVVQSSYNEQFF

v_gene: TRBV25-1
CDR3aa: CASTTMGTHNTGELFF

v_gene: TRBV21-1
CDR3aa: CASSNGGGGRNQPQHF

v_gene: TRBV4-1
CDR3aa: CASSPRSTSNLRETQYF

v_gene: TRBV5-1
CDR3aa: CASSERAANTGELFF

v_gene: TRBV11-3
CDR3aa: CASSPGTQSYEQYF

v_gene: TRBV5-4
CDR3aa: CASSWGVTDTQYF

v_gene: TRBV7-9
CDR3aa: CASSLALASGSEQYF

v_gene: TRBV27
CDR3aa: CASRGDQSMGNEQFF

v_gene: TRBV25-1
CDR3aa: CASSRGAATNEKLFF

v_gene: TRBV27
CDR3aa: CASRGLLPVWADTQYF

v_gene: TRBV4-1
CDR3aa: CASSQDAGGSGYTF

v_gene: TRBV28
CDR3aa: CASGTISPLHF

v_gene: TRBV5-8
CDR3aa: CASSYRANYGYTF

v_gene: TRBV28
CDR3aa: CASSRPGTSGLYF

v_gene: TRBV20-1
CDR3aa: CSARGSFEAFF

v_gene: TRBV28
CDR3aa: CASSSTSSSYEQYF

v_gene: TRBV2
CDR3aa: CASSERQGDQPQHF

v_gene: TRBV2
CDR3aa: CASSVGQRKETQYF

v_gene: TRBV5-1
CDR3aa: CASSLPGTGELFF

v_gene: TRBV7-9
CDR3aa: CASSPEGSEQYF